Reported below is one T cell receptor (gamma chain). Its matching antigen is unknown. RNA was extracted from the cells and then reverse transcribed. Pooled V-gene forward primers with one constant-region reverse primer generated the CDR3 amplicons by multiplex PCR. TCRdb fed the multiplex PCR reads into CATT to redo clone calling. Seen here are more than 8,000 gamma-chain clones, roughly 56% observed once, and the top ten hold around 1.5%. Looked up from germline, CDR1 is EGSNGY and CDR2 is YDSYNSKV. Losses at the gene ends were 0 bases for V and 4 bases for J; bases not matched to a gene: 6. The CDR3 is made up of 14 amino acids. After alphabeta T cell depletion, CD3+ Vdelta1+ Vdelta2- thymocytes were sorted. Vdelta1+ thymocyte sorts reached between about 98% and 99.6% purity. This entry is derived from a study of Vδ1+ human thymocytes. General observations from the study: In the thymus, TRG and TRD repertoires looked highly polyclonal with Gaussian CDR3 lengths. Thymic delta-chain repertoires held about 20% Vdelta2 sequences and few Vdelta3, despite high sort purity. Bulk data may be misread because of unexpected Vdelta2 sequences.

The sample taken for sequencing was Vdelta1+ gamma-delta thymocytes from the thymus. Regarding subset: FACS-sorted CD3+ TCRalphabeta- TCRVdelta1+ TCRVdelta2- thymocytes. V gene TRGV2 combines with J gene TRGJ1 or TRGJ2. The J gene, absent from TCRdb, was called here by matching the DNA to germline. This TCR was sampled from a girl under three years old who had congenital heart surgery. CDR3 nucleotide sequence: TGTGCCACCTGGGACGGGCGGGCATATTATAAGAAACTCTTT. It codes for CATWDGRAYYKKLF.